These 32 T cell receptor beta chains share one sample of origin, sequenced in a study of blood T cell repertoires in COVID-19. The data were produced by immunoSEQ multiplex PCR, yet TCRdb's version contains in-frame clones alone and is incomplete. The sample has around 250,000 clones; roughly 80% are singletons. Source material: PBMCs or T cells enriched from blood (not recorded which). These receptors all stem from a man aged 40-49 years who had been exposed to COVID-19.

The chain combines TRBV2 with TRBJ2-7, with D perhaps TRBD2 (5 bases). Trimming left V 7 bases short and J 0 bases short, with 13 bases between. CDR3 size: 14 residues. Germline V gene data show CDR1 as SNHLY and CDR2 as FYNNEI. CDR3 nucleotides: TGTGCCAGCATGAGGGCCCCTAGCTCCTACGAGCAGTACTTC. It encodes CASMRAPSSYEQYF.

The chain has TRBV3-1 (or the pseudogene TRBV3-2) and TRBJ2-7, with D possibly matching TRBD2 (6 bases). Trimming pared 6 bases from V and 6 bases from J, leaving 9 bases between. The CDR3 has 11 amino acids. Germline lookup yields CDR1 LGHDT and CDR2 YNNKEL (reference sequence). CDR3 sequence reads: CASRRGPEQYF. For the CDR3, the DNA is TGTGCCAGCAGGCGGGGCCCCGAGCAGTACTTC.

This clone was picked up one time. The genes are TRBV19 and TRBJ2-7; D remains unclear. CDR1 LNHDA and CDR2 SQIVND come from the germline V gene (reference sequence). The CDR3 is made up of 12 amino acids. Trimming took 3 bases from V and 3 from J, leaving 6 bases between them. CDR3 residues: CASSIPIYEQYF. Written as DNA, the CDR3 is TGTGCCAGTAGTATTCCCATCTACGAGCAGTACTTC.

This clone was seen a handful of times. This chain uses TRBV24-1 with TRBJ2-1; 9 bases fit TRBD2. The CDR3 is made up of 13 amino acids. The junction had 5 bases not matched to a gene; V was cut back by 7 bases and J by 8 bases. The germline CDR1 and CDR2 sequences are KGHDR and SFDVKD. The CDR3 loop is CATRLAGDYEQFF. The CDR3 DNA sequence: TGTGCCACCAGATTAGCGGGAGATTATGAGCAGTTCTTC.

This clone turned up a few times. The gene calls are TRBV24-1 and TRBJ1-4; 11 nucleotides match TRBD1. Germline trimming cut 4 bases from V and 7 bases from J; bases unmatched to any gene: 7. The CDR3 contains 16 residues. Germline CDR1 and CDR2: KGHDR and SFDVKD. DNA for the CDR3: TGTGCCACCAGTGACACCGGGACAGGGGGAGTTGAAAAACTGTTTTTT. Its translation: CATSDTGTGGVEKLFF.

This sequence joins TRBV5-1 and TRBJ2-3; D perhaps matches TRBD1 (5 bases). CDR3 length: 14 residues. Germline V CDR1 and CDR2: SGHRS, YFSETQ. With 1 base removed from V and 5 bases from J, the gap between germline ends came to 11 bases. The CDR3 loop reads CASSLSQGEDTQYF. The CDR3 coding sequence is TGCGCCAGCAGCTTGAGCCAGGGTGAAGATACGCAGTATTTT.

The chain links TRBV3-1 (or the pseudogene TRBV3-2) to TRBJ1-1; no clear D. This CDR3 has 13 amino acids. Germline CDR1 and CDR2: LGHDT and YNNKEL (reference sequence). Trimming cost V 5 bases and J 3 bases, with 10 bases left between them. The CDR3 nucleotides are TGTGCCAGCAGCTACGTGGGAGACACTGAAGCTTTCTTT. Translating it yields CASSYVGDTEAFF.

V and J are TRBV28 and TRBJ2-1; 10 bases fit TRBD2. Germline trimming cut 2 bases from V and 8 bases from J; bases unmatched to any gene: 9. CDR3 length: 16 residues. The germline V gene encodes CDR1 MDHEN and CDR2 SYDVKM. The CDR3, as DNA: TGTGCCAGCAGTTTAAGCGGGAGGGCCTTTGCCTATGAGCAGTTCTTC. Translation gives CASSLSGRAFAYEQFF.

The rearrangement links TRBV7-2 to TRBJ1-2; D unresolved. Trimming took 2 bases from V and 3 from J, leaving 13 bases between them. CDR1 and CDR2 from the germline V gene are SGHTA and FQGNSA. There are 15 residues in the CDR3. Here the CDR3 reads CASSLRSLRDYGYTF. In DNA form, the CDR3 reads TGTGCCAGCAGCTTACGGTCCCTACGGGACTATGGCTACACCTTC.

This chain uses TRBV6-5 with TRBJ1-1; D gene unclear. V lost 2 bases and J lost 5, with 18 bases in between. This CDR3 is 16 amino acids long. Germline lookup yields CDR1 MNHEY and CDR2 SVGAGI. CDR3 in amino acids: CASSYLDLFRLTEAFF. In DNA form, the CDR3 reads TGTGCCAGCAGTTACCTAGACTTGTTTAGGTTGACTGAAGCTTTCTTT.

V gene TRBV5-1 combines with J gene TRBJ1-1, with D possibly being TRBD1 (5 bases). V lost 5 bases and J 4 bases, leaving 15 bases between the germline ends. The CDR3 is made up of 14 amino acids. CDR1 is SGHRS, CDR2 YFSETQ, per germline. The CDR3 nucleotides read TGCGCCAGCAGGTCTCTCGACGGGGGCACTGAAGCTTTCTTT. It codes for CASRSLDGGTEAFF.

This chain uses TRBV9 with TRBJ1-4, with TRBD1 matching over 8 bases. Germline V CDR1 and CDR2: SGDLS, YYNGEE. The ends lost 0 bases at V and 7 bases at J; junction bases unmatched: 5. The CDR3 runs to 15 residues. The CDR3 reads CASSVEQGVSEKLFF. CDR3 nucleotides: TGTGCCAGCAGCGTAGAACAGGGGGTTAGTGAAAAACTGTTTTTT.

The chain has TRBV27 and TRBJ2-1; 9 bases are a match to TRBD2. V lost 5 bases to trimming and J lost 2 bases; unmatched junction nucleotides: 4. The V gene's germline CDR1 is MNHEY and CDR2 SMNVEV (reference sequence). The CDR3 length is 15 residues. For the CDR3, the DNA is TGTGCCAGCAGTGGGAAGCGGGGGGCCTACAATGAGCAGTTCTTC. It codes for CASSGKRGAYNEQFF.

The chain has TRBV5-1 and TRBJ2-2; TRBD2 aligns across 7 bases. V trimming: 5 bases; J trimming: 3 bases; junction bases outside the gene matches: 13. The CDR3 contains 17 residues. CDR1 and CDR2 (germline): SGHRS, YFSETQ. CDR3 protein: CASRLSPGRLDTGELFF. CDR3 coding DNA: TGCGCCAGCAGGCTTAGCCCCGGGAGGCTCGACACCGGGGAGCTGTTTTTT.

The genes are TRBV2 and TRBJ1-6; no reliable D call. Per germline, CDR1 SNHLY and CDR2 FYNNEI. There are 17 residues in the CDR3. V lost 3 bases to trimming and J lost 0 bases, with 12 bases between them. DNA for the CDR3: TGTGCCAGCAGTGAGCTGGGCCTCACCTCCTATAATTCACCCCTCCACTTT. Its translation is CASSELGLTSYNSPLHF. The whole variable domain, remainder taken from reference TRBV2 and TRBJ1-6, is EPEVTQTPSHQVTQMGQEVILRCVPISNHLYFYWYRQILGQKVEFLVSFYNNEISEKSEIFDDQFSVERPDGSNFTLKIRSTKLEDSAMYFCASSELGLTSYNSPLHFGNGTRLTVT.

The chain recombines TRBV7-2 with TRBJ2-5, with D unclear. CDR1 is SGHTA, CDR2 FQGNSA, per germline. Trimming removed 5 bases at V and 1 base at J, with 17 bases between. This CDR3 is 16 amino acids long. The CDR3 reads CASSPTSPRLQETQYF. In DNA form, the CDR3 reads TGTGCCAGCAGCCCAACCTCGCCGCGCCTCCAAGAGACCCAGTACTTC. Full variable domain (outside the CDR3, taken from reference TRBV7-2 and TRBJ2-5): GAGVSQSPSNKVTEKGKDVELRCDPISGHTALYWYRQSLGQGLEFLIYFQGNSAPDKSGLPSDRFSAERTGGSVSTLTIQRTQQEDSAVYLCASSPTSPRLQETQYFGPGTRLLVL.

The chain carries TRBV29-1 and TRBJ1-1, with 11 bases that match TRBD1. The ends lost 7 bases at V and 3 bases at J; junction bases unmatched: 7. This CDR3 region has 14 residues. The germline V gene has CDR1 SQVTM and CDR2 ANQGSEA. CDR3 amino acids: CSAIGTGGDTEAFF. CDR3 in DNA: TGCAGCGCTATTGGGACAGGGGGTGACACTGAAGCTTTCTTT.

Only one count was recorded for this clone. The genes are TRBV6-6 and TRBJ2-1; 8 bases line up with TRBD1. CDR1 MNHNY and CDR2 SVGAGI come from the germline V gene (reference sequence). This CDR3 region has 14 residues. The trim removed 7 bases at V and 8 bases at J, leaving 10 bases unmatched. CDR3: CASTRDRRVDEQFF. The CDR3, as DNA: TGTGCCAGCACCCGGGACAGGAGGGTAGATGAGCAGTTCTTC.

The chain has TRBV2 and TRBJ1-5, with TRBD1 as a possible D gene (5 bases). The CDR3 is 15 amino acids. Between the trimmed V and J ends, which lost 2 bases and 1 base, there was a span of 9 bases. Germline-derived CDR1 and CDR2 are SNHLY and FYNNEI. The DNA of the CDR3 is TGTGCCAGCAGTGAAATGGGGCTCAGCAATCAGCCCCAGCATTTT. This translates into CASSEMGLSNQPQHF.

The J gene is TRBJ2-7, the V gene TRBV23-1, with TRBD1 matching 9 bases. TRBV23-1 is classed as an ORF, of uncertain function. There are 13 residues in the CDR3. The V and J ends lost 7 bases and 7 bases, in that order; junction bases with no gene match: 8. CDR3 DNA: TGCGCCAGCACCGGGGACAGGGTGATTGAGCAGTACTTC. Translating gives CASTGDRVIEQYF.

This clone was observed at least ten times. The chain is built from TRBV19 and TRBJ2-7; 7 bases match TRBD2. Germline V gene lookup returns CDR1 LNHDA and CDR2 SQIVND (reference sequence). V trimming: 5 bases; J trimming: 5 bases; junction bases outside the gene matches: 9. The CDR3 is 14 residues long. The CDR3 region has the DNA TGTGCCAGTAGTGCCCCGGGACTAATCAACGAGCAGTACTTC. It is translated as CASSAPGLINEQYF.

The rearrangement uses TRBV3-1 (or the pseudogene TRBV3-2) and TRBJ1-1; a possible D gene is TRBD1 (5 bases). Trimming removed 3 bases from V and 5 bases from J, with 10 bases in between. CDR1 is LGHDT and CDR2 is YNNKEL in the germline V gene (reference sequence). The CDR3 loop spans 13 amino acids. This chain's CDR3 is CASSQGEGTEAFF. Here the CDR3 DNA reads TGTGCCAGCAGCCAGGGGGAGGGGACTGAAGCTTTCTTT.

The CDR3 bases are TGTGCCAGTAGTATAGAACAGGGAAGGTCACCCCTCCACTTT. Protein: CASSIEQGRSPLHF. This chain joins TRBV19 and TRBJ1-6, with D tentatively TRBD1 (6 bases). Germline CDR1 is LNHDA and CDR2 is SQIVND (reference sequence). The ends were cut back, 0 bases at V and 10 bases at J, with 10 bases in the middle. The length of the CDR3 is 14 residues.

The genes are TRBV11-3 and TRBJ2-1; D may be TRBD2 (6 bases). CDR1 is SGHNT and CDR2 is YENEEA in the germline V gene. V lost 1 base and J 6 bases, leaving 19 bases between the germline ends. The CDR3 sequence is 17 residues long. CDR3 DNA sequence: TGTGCCAGCAGCTTAGGTGGGACGTATTATAGCGGCAATGAGCAGTTCTTC. Its translation is CASSLGGTYYSGNEQFF.

The J gene is TRBJ2-7, the V gene TRBV7-9; D is perhaps TRBD1 (6 bases). V lost 6 bases and J lost 4, with 19 bases in between. Germline V CDR1 and CDR2: SEHNR, FQNEAQ (reference sequence). The CDR3 contains 15 residues. CDR3 protein: CASSFGQTATYEQYF. CDR3 DNA: TGTGCCAGCAGTTTTGGACAGACGGCCACTTACGAGCAGTACTTC.

This clone was detected only once. The chain couples TRBV30 to TRBJ2-1; possibly TRBD2 for D (6 bases). V shed 3 bases and J shed 8 bases, with 11 bases lying between them. Germline V gives CDR1 GTSNPN, CDR2 SVGIG (reference sequence). The CDR3 has 12 residues. The CDR3 spells CAWRGGWYEQFF. Written as DNA, the CDR3 is TGTGCCTGGAGGGGGGGATGGTATGAGCAGTTCTTC. Based on the CDR3 plus reference TRBV30 and TRBJ2-1, the full variable domain is SQTIHQWPATLVQPVGSPLSLECTVEGTSNPNLYWYRQAAGRGLQLLFYSVGIGQISSEVPQNLSASRPQDRQFILSSKKLLLSDSGFYLCAWRGGWYEQFFGPGTRLTVL.

The J gene is TRBJ2-3, the V gene TRBV4-2; 7 bases are a match to TRBD1. Per germline, CDR1 LGHNA and CDR2 YNFKEQ. The CDR3 has 16 amino acids. J was trimmed by 1 base and V by 1 base; bases with no gene match: 5. The CDR3: CASSQGQGLGTDTQYF. In DNA form, the CDR3 reads TGTGCCAGCAGCCAAGGACAGGGATTGGGCACAGATACGCAGTATTTT.

Comment on this clone: This sample includes further DNA sequences coding for the same CDR3. V and J are TRBV9 and TRBJ2-7; TRBD1 is a possible D gene (6 bases). V was cut by 0 bases and J by 0 bases, with 7 bases left in between. The CDR3 totals 14 residues. Germline lookup yields CDR1 SGDLS and CDR2 YYNGEE. CDR3 nucleotide sequence: TGTGCCAGCAGCGTAGGGGACACCTCCTACGAGCAGTACTTC. Encoded protein: CASSVGDTSYEQYF.

This clone was recorded once. The chain couples TRBV5-1 to TRBJ1-1; TRBD1 matches 7 bases. V dropped 4 bases and J dropped 8; count of bases not matched to a gene: 14. Germline V gene data show CDR1 as SGHRS and CDR2 as YFSETQ. This CDR3 has 15 amino acids. CDR3 sequence: CASSLGTGVAPEAFF. The CDR3 region has the DNA TGCGCCAGCAGCCTAGGCACAGGGGTCGCCCCCGAAGCTTTCTTT.

The J gene is TRBJ2-3, the V gene TRBV19; 14 nucleotides align to TRBD2. The CDR3 has 17 residues. The junction had 11 bases not matched to a gene; V was cut back by 7 bases and J by 5 bases. Germline V gene sequence: CDR1 LNHDA, CDR2 SQIVND (reference sequence). The CDR3 reads CASKRTSGRTFLDTQYF. CDR3 bases: TGTGCCAGTAAGAGGACTAGCGGGAGGACGTTTTTAGATACGCAGTATTTT.

This rearrangement joins TRBV9 to TRBJ2-1; 8 positions match TRBD2. J gave up 0 bases and V 3 bases, and 5 bases lay outside the gene matches. CDR1 and CDR2 (germline): SGDLS, YYNGEE. This CDR3 has 16 residues. CDR3 DNA: TGTGCCAGCAGCGCGACCGGGACTAGCTCCTACAATGAGCAGTTCTTC. It encodes CASSATGTSSYNEQFF.

The chain combines TRBV5-1 with TRBJ1-1; D is perhaps TRBD1 (5 bases). Germline CDR1 reads SGHRS; CDR2 reads YFSETQ. The V gene lost 4 bases and the J gene lost 8 bases, with 18 bases spanning the gap. This CDR3 region has 14 residues. The CDR3 reads CASSEGLLRREAFF. Written as DNA, the CDR3 is TGCGCCAGCAGCGAGGGACTCCTTCGTAGGGAAGCTTTCTTT.